This paragraph covers one TCR beta chain sequence. The data were obtained in a study of control samples from healthy donors and cancer patients. Profiled with immunoSEQ multiplex PCR; TCRdb holds only in-frame clones, not every one. The table shows 120,000 to 150,000 clones, with roughly 92% occurring only once. Trimming removed 3 bases at V and 2 bases at J, with 16 bases between. The CDR3 spans 16 residues. Per germline, CDR1 DFQATT and CDR2 SNEGSKA (reference sequence). Material for sequencing was blood. The receptor's source is a man in his forties in good health. The chain has TRBV20-1 and TRBJ1-4; D gene ambiguous. The CDR3 is CSASSLPGSTNEKLFF. CDR3 coding DNA: TGCAGTGCTAGTTCCCTCCCGGGGTCCACTAATGAAAAACTGTTTTTT.